A selection of T cell receptor beta chains follows, all from one sample in a study of CD8 T cells in ankylosing spondylitis. TCRdb fed the 5' RACE reads into MiXCR, producing one record per CDR3 protein. The repertoire has some 25,000 distinct CDR3 sequences, less than 3% of them found once; the top ten carry 6.5% to 9.5%. Sequencing was carried out using blood, either unsorted or a sorted T cell fraction (not recorded which). These receptors originate from a female donor with ankylosing spondylitis or in good health (not recorded which). Each CDR3 is given with its conserved first and last residue. The D gene is left open where the match is weak. Size is stated as once, few, many, or a class for an expanded clone.

cdr3_length	clone_size	j_call	d_call	v_call	cdr3_aa	cdr3_nt
17	many	TRBJ2-2	TRBD1	TRBV9	CATSRTPGQGYTGELFF	TGTGCCACCAGCCGGACACCGGGACAGGGCTACACCGGGGAGCTGTTTTTT
16	many	TRBJ2-3	TRBD2	TRBV9	CASSPLSGGSTDTQYF	TGTGCCAGCAGCCCACTTAGCGGGGGGAGCACAGATACGCAGTATTTT
15	few	TRBJ1-2	TRBD1	TRBV9	CASSVEGTGVYGYTF	TGTGCCAGCAGCGTAGAAGGGACAGGAGTTTATGGCTACACCTTC
17	many	TRBJ2-2	NA	TRBV9	CASRGSGASGSPGELFF	TGTGCCAGCAGGGGGAGCGGCGCCTCGGGGAGTCCCGGGGAGCTGTTTTTT
15	many	TRBJ1-3	NA	TRBV9	CASRPPGASGNTIYF	TGTGCCAGCAGACCCCCAGGGGCCTCTGGAAACACCATATATTTT
16	many	TRBJ2-1	TRBD1	TRBV9	CASSVGLQGFNNEQFF	TGTGCCAGCAGCGTAGGATTACAGGGGTTTAACAATGAGCAGTTCTTC
15	many	TRBJ2-5	TRBD2	TRBV9	CASSDDRGGPETQYF	TGTGCCAGCAGCGACGATCGGGGGGGCCCCGAGACCCAGTACTTC
15	many	TRBJ2-7	TRBD1	TRBV9	CASSVGQGAKGEQYF	TGTGCCAGCAGCGTTGGACAGGGGGCAAAAGGAGAGCAGTACTTC
16	many	TRBJ2-2	NA	TRBV9	CASSVVARPETGELFF	TGTGCCAGCAGCGTAGTGGCCCGCCCCGAGACCGGGGAGCTGTTTTTT
14	many	TRBJ2-2	NA	TRBV9	CASRQLPNTGELFF	TGTGCCAGCAGACAGTTACCTAACACCGGGGAGCTGTTTTTT
15	many	TRBJ2-5	TRBD2	TRBV9	CASSVSSGGQETQYF	TGTGCCAGCAGCGTATCTAGCGGGGGCCAAGAGACCCAGTACTTC
8	many	TRBJ1-2	NA	TRBV21-1	CASSKGTF	TGTGCCAGCAGCAAGGGCACCTTC
14	medium-sized	TRBJ2-7	NA	TRBV9	CASSAAPGGREQYF	TGTGCCAGCAGCGCTGCACCCGGGGGGCGCGAGCAGTACTTC
16	many	TRBJ1-2	NA	TRBV9	CASSDQRGQYLYGYTF	TGTGCCAGCAGCGACCAGAGAGGACAGTACCTCTATGGCTACACCTTC
19	medium-sized	TRBJ2-2	NA	TRBV9	CASSGRGFGSSANTGELFF	TGTGCCAGCAGCGGTAGGGGGTTCGGGTCTAGCGCGAACACCGGGGAGCTGTTTTTT
14	many	TRBJ2-2	NA	TRBV9	CASSVGTETGELFF	TGTGCCAGCTCGGTCGGGACTGAGACCGGGGAGCTGTTTTTT
14	many	TRBJ1-1	TRBD1	TRBV9	CASSGGQGNTEAFF	TGTGCCAGCAGCGGAGGACAGGGGAACACTGAAGCTTTCTTT